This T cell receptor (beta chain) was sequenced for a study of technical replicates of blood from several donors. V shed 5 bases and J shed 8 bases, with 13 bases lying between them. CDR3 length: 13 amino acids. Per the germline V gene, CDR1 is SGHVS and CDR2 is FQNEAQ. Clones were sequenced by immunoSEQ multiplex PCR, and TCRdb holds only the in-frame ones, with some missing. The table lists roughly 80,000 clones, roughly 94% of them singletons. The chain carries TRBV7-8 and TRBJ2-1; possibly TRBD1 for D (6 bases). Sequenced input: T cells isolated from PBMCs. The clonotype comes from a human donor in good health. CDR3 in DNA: TGTGCCAGCAGCAGTTCCAGGGGCGATGAGCAGTTCTTC. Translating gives CASSSSRGDEQFF.